One TCR beta chain is described in this entry. The antigen is undetermined. This specimen belongs to a study of T-cell reconstitution after alpha-beta-depleted transplantation in children. Findings of the study overall: After one year, T-cell counts and TCRbeta diversity mostly came from new T cells. Several hundred rapidly expanded clones from non-depleted graft cells reportedly supplied alpha-beta T cells about two months post-transplant. The study traced high day-60 TCRbeta diversity in some patients to surviving recipient T cells and thymic progenitors.

This CDR3 is built from 15 residues. The germline V gene has CDR1 DFQATT and CDR2 SNEGSKA (reference sequence). The J segment lost 4 bases and the V segment lost 4 bases, leaving 9 bases of the junction unmatched. Unique molecular identifiers were used in preparing the TCRbeta library. MiXCR, run by TCRdb on the PCR reads, gives a single entry per CDR3 protein. Of roughly 570,000 distinct CDR3 sequences detected, 27% appear once; the ten largest clones hold around a third. The receptor was isolated from a boy younger than two with Wiskott-Aldrich syndrome, due to receive a stem cell transplant. This material consisted of PBMCs, taken before TCRalphabeta/CD19-depleted stem cell transplant. The rearrangement links TRBV20-1 to TRBJ2-1; 8 bases agree with TRBD1. Written as DNA, the CDR3 is TGCAGTGCTATAGCCGGGACAGGATTGTACAATGAGCAGTTCTTC. It encodes CSAIAGTGLYNEQFF.